This TCR beta chain was identified in a study of T cell responses to AZD1222 COVID-19 vaccine. Findings and limits, study-wide: Seropositive at baseline were only six AZD1222 recipients.

The V gene end was trimmed by 5 bases and the J gene end by 1 base; junction bases not matched to a gene: 3. Germline CDR1 MNHEY, CDR2 SVGEGT. The CDR3 is 15 amino acids. On this clone itself: No antigen is known for it.

The table came from immunoSEQ multiplex PCR; TCRdb's copy has only in-frame clones and leaves some out. The sample records fewer than 150,000 clones, about 85% being singletons. The receptor comes from an adult in good health. The material was peripheral blood, obtained on day 0 of AZD1222 vaccination. The genes are TRBV6-2 or TRBV6-3 and TRBJ2-3, with 10 bases matching TRBD1. CDR3: CASSDRGPGTDTQYF. The DNA of the CDR3 is TGTGCCAGCAGTGACAGGGGGCCGGGCACAGATACGCAGTATTTT.